The 15 T cell receptor beta chains below were found in one sample sequenced in a study of a mutant IDH1 vaccine in newly diagnosed glioma. These TCRs are of unknown antigen specificity. Assay used: immunoSEQ multiplex PCR; TCRdb lists only in-frame clones, some missing. The repertoire holds about 77,000 clones, with more than 70% as singletons. Specified time point: week 23, last vaccination. It was 300 ug of mutant IDH1 20-mer peptide that made up each vaccine dose, given with topical imiquimod. The specimen comprised PBMCs, sampled from a glioma patient whose treatment included an IDH1 peptide vaccine. The source of these receptors is a woman in her 50s with glioma.

This clone appeared a few times. This sequence joins TRBV7-9 and TRBJ2-7, with D possibly TRBD1 on 5 matching bases. This CDR3 comprises 12 residues. Germline V CDR1 and CDR2: SEHNR, FQNEAQ (reference sequence). The ends were cut back, 0 bases at V and 5 bases at J, with 5 bases in the middle. For the CDR3, the DNA is TGTGCCAGCAGCTTAGCAGGGGACGAGCAGTACTTC. It translates to CASSLAGDEQYF.

The genes are TRBV11-2 and TRBJ2-1; 7 bases are shared with TRBD2. The germline V gene encodes CDR1 SGHAT and CDR2 FQNNGV. Unmatched junction bases numbered 4, after V lost 5 bases and J lost 0 bases. The CDR3 sequence is 15 residues long. The chain's CDR3 is CASSLGLDSYNEQFF. CDR3 nucleotides: TGTGCCAGCAGCCTCGGACTAGACTCCTACAATGAGCAGTTCTTC.

V is TRBV4-2 and J is TRBJ1-1; tentative D call: TRBD1 (6 bases). This CDR3 has 16 residues. Germline V gene lookup returns CDR1 LGHNA and CDR2 YNFKEQ. V was clipped by 5 bases and J by 3 bases, with 19 bases between them. As DNA, the CDR3 is TGTGCCAGCAGCTTGAGGGGGGGGCTATCGGACACTGAAGCTTTCTTT. As protein: CASSLRGGLSDTEAFF.

CDR3 coding DNA: TGTGCCAGCAGCCGACCTTCTGAGCAGTACTTC. It codes for CASSRPSEQYF. The chain joins TRBV6-6 to TRBJ2-7; unclear D gene. The CDR3 has 11 residues. The germline V and J ends were trimmed by 6 bases and 7 bases, with 10 bases remaining between them. CDR1 MNHNY and CDR2 SVGAGI come from the germline V gene (reference sequence).

J is TRBJ2-7 and V is TRBV6-1; D unclear. Deletions cut 6 bases from V and 4 bases from J, with 10 bases between. Germline lookup yields CDR1 MNHNS and CDR2 SASEGT. The CDR3 has 12 amino acids. The CDR3 region has the DNA TGTGCCAGCAGCAACGGGCCGTACGAGCAGTACTTC. Protein product: CASSNGPYEQYF.

The chain carries TRBV6-5 and TRBJ1-2, with D unresolved. Germline assignment: CDR1 MNHEY and CDR2 SVGAGI. Between the trimmed V and J ends, which lost 6 bases and 2 bases, there was a span of 10 bases. This CDR3 spans 13 amino acids. The CDR3 loop reads CASREVTNYGYTF. CDR3 bases: TGTGCCAGCAGGGAGGTAACCAACTATGGCTACACCTTC.

J is TRBJ1-1 and V is TRBV28, with D hard to call. Germline V gene sequence: CDR1 MDHEN, CDR2 SYDVKM. The V end was cut by 11 bases, the J end by 3 bases, with 13 bases between. The CDR3 spans 12 residues. The CDR3 nucleotides are TGTGCCTCCCAAGCGGTGGACACTGAAGCTTTCTTT. Translation gives CASQAVDTEAFF. Full variable domain (rest looked up from reference TRBV28 and TRBJ1-1): DVKVTQSSRYLVKRTGEKVFLECVQDMDHENMFWYRQDPGLGLRLIYFSYDVKMKEKGDIPEGYSVSREKKERFSLILESASTNQTSMYLCASQAVDTEAFFGQGTRLTVV.

V usage is TRBV28 and J usage is TRBJ2-5, with TRBD2 identical over 10 bases. Germline lookup yields CDR1 MDHEN and CDR2 SYDVKM. This CDR3 comprises 14 residues. V was clipped by 6 bases and J by 2 bases; unmatched bases: 3. CDR3 sequence reads: CASSSSGGQETQYF. For the CDR3, the DNA is TGTGCCAGCAGCTCTAGCGGGGGACAAGAGACCCAGTACTTC.

The chain links TRBV30 to TRBJ2-7; D might be TRBD2 (7 bases). Trimming shortened V by 3 bases and J by 2 bases, and 17 bases separated the two germline ends. Germline assignment: CDR1 GTSNPN and CDR2 SVGIG (reference sequence). The CDR3 is 15 residues long. In DNA, the CDR3 is TGTGCCTGGAGGGGGGGGCGCGGAGGTGCCTACGAGCAGTACTTC. Amino acids: CAWRGGRGGAYEQYF.

This clone was seen a single time. The rearrangement uses TRBV15 and TRBJ2-5; tentatively, D is TRBD2 (5 bases). This CDR3 contains 15 residues. The V end was cut by 0 bases, the J end by 4 bases, with 12 bases between. CDR1 and CDR2 from the germline V gene are LNHNV and YYDKDF (reference sequence). The DNA of the CDR3 is TGTGCCACCAGCAGAGATAAGGAGGAGGTAGAGACCCAGTACTTC. Translated, it gives CATSRDKEEVETQYF. Supplemented by reference TRBV15 and TRBJ2-5, the full variable domain reads DAMVIQNPRYQVTQFGKPVTLSCSQTLNHNVMYWYQQKSSQAPKLLFHYYDKDFNNEADTPDNFQSRRPNTSFCFLDIRSPGLGDTAMYLCATSRDKEEVETQYFGPGTRLLVL.

This rearrangement joins TRBV28 to TRBJ1-1, with D tentatively TRBD1 (5 bases). This CDR3 has 15 amino acids. The V gene lost 4 bases and the J gene lost 0 bases, with 12 bases spanning the gap. Germline V gene sequence: CDR1 MDHEN, CDR2 SYDVKM. Written as DNA, the CDR3 is TGTGCCAGCAGTTCACCAGGGAAAGTGAACACTGAAGCTTTCTTT. It translates to CASSSPGKVNTEAFF.

This chain joins TRBV30 and TRBJ1-1; D is unresolved. Trimming pared 4 bases from V and 0 bases from J, leaving 15 bases between. Per the germline V gene, CDR1 is GTSNPN and CDR2 is SVGIG (reference sequence). The CDR3 totals 15 residues. The CDR3 DNA is TGTGCCTGGAAGTTCAAAGGGCTAATGAACACTGAAGCTTTCTTT. Protein product: CAWKFKGLMNTEAFF.

The chain is built from TRBV18 and TRBJ2-5; D is possibly TRBD2 (5 bases). V lost 6 bases, J lost 5 bases, and 16 bases lay in between. The CDR3 has 14 amino acids. CDR1 and CDR2 from the germline V gene are KGHSH and LQKENI. CDR3 sequence: CASSPPGRSETQYF. The CDR3 nucleotides are TGTGCCAGCTCTCCCCCGGGAAGAAGCGAGACCCAGTACTTC. The full variable domain, in which reference TRBV18 and TRBJ2-5 provide the parts outside the CDR3, is NAGVMQNPRHLVRRRGQEARLRCSPMKGHSHVYWYRQLPEEGLKFMVYLQKENIIDESGMPKERFSAEFPKEGPSILRIQQVVRGDSAAYFCASSPPGRSETQYFGPGTRLLVL.

The chain employs TRBV19 and TRBJ2-2; 7 bases match TRBD2. This CDR3 is 14 amino acids long. CDR1 is LNHDA and CDR2 is SQIVND in the germline V gene (reference sequence). With 2 bases clipped from V and 7 bases from J, the junction kept 4 bases outside the gene matches. DNA of the CDR3: TGTGCCAGTAGTATATCCGTAGCGGGCGGGGAGCTGTTTTTT. It is translated as CASSISVAGGELFF.

The V call is TRBV2, the J call TRBJ2-7; 8 bases align to TRBD1. The CDR3 loop spans 13 amino acids. CDR1 and CDR2 from the germline V gene are SNHLY and FYNNEI. Trimming took 8 bases from V and 8 from J; bases not matched to a gene: 11. CDR3 bases: TGTGCCAGCGACACGACAGGGGTTGGAAAGCAGTACTTC. The encoded protein is CASDTTGVGKQYF.